This entry lists 16 T cell receptor beta chains sequenced from one sample in a study of blood T cell repertoires in COVID-19. Profiling relied on immunoSEQ multiplex PCR, and the TCRdb table lists in-frame clones only, not all of them. This sample yields 240,000 or so clones, of which about 83% are seen a single time; 2% to 2.5% belongs to the top ten. The sample comprised PBMCs or T cells enriched from blood (not recorded which). The receptors were sampled from a woman aged 50 to 65 who had recovered from COVID-19.

The chain employs TRBV27 and TRBJ2-1; possible D gene TRBD2, 5 bases. Trimming took 1 base from V and 0 from J, leaving 7 bases between them. CDR1 MNHEY and CDR2 SMNVEV come from the germline V gene (reference sequence). The length of the CDR3 is 15 residues. In DNA, the CDR3 is TGTGCCAGCAGTTTATTCGGGATCTCCTACAATGAGCAGTTCTTC. It encodes CASSLFGISYNEQFF.

The J gene is TRBJ2-1, the V gene TRBV7-9; a possible D gene is TRBD2 (5 bases). Trimming took 4 bases from V and 10 from J, leaving 11 bases between them. The CDR3 has 12 residues. Looked up from germline, CDR1 is SEHNR and CDR2 is FQNEAQ (reference sequence). Here the CDR3 reads CASSWRAPEQFF. The CDR3 coding sequence is TGTGCCAGCAGCTGGCGGGCACCGGAGCAGTTCTTC. Looking up the rest from reference TRBV7-9 and TRBJ2-1 gives the full variable domain: DTGVSQNPRHKITKRGQNVTFRCDPISEHNRLYWYRQTLGQGPEFLTYFQNEAQLEKSRLLSDRFSAERPKGSFSTLEIQRTEQGDSAMYLCASSWRAPEQFFGPGTRLTVL.

The genes are TRBV27 and TRBJ1-2; D may be TRBD1 (5 bases). The germline V and J ends were trimmed by 8 bases and 4 bases, with 20 bases remaining between them. CDR3 length equals 15 residues. Germline V CDR1 and CDR2: MNHEY, SMNVEV (reference sequence). The CDR3 spells CASYSLGGAGYGYTF. CDR3 in DNA: TGTGCCAGCTACTCCCTGGGAGGGGCGGGCTATGGCTACACCTTC.

The CDR3 nucleotides read TGTGCCAGCAGGTTCGGCGCGGGGATTGGCCCAGATACGCAGTATTTT. It specifies CASRFGAGIGPDTQYF. This rearrangement joins TRBV5-4 to TRBJ2-3, with D possibly TRBD2 on 6 matching bases. Germline V lookup: CDR1 SGHNT, CDR2 YYREEE (reference sequence). The CDR3 totals 16 residues. The germline V and J ends were trimmed by 5 bases and 4 bases, with 20 bases remaining between them.

This rearrangement joins TRBV2 to TRBJ2-2, with TRBD2 matching over 8 bases. The CDR3 is made up of 17 amino acids. V lost 7 bases to trimming and J lost 0 bases; unmatched junction nucleotides: 10. Looked up from germline, CDR1 is SNHLY and CDR2 is FYNNEI. The CDR3 loop is CASTREGRGANTGELFF. CDR3 nucleotide sequence: TGTGCCAGCACCCGGGAGGGCCGCGGGGCGAACACCGGGGAGCTGTTTTTT.

The chain uses TRBV10-1 and TRBJ2-7; the D gene is possibly TRBD1 (6 bases). Deletions cut 8 bases from V and 3 bases from J, with 11 bases between. The CDR3 has 12 residues. The germline V gene encodes CDR1 WNHNN and CDR2 SYGVQD (reference sequence). The CDR3 protein is CASSKDSYEQYF. The CDR3 nucleotides are TGCGCCAGCTCGAAGGACAGCTACGAGCAGTACTTC.

The chain joins TRBV5-4 to TRBJ2-7; 7 bases are shared with TRBD1. The germline CDR1 and CDR2 sequences are SGHNT and YYREEE (reference sequence). The CDR3 totals 13 residues. Trimming cost V 2 bases and J 5 bases; bases outside gene matches: 4. The CDR3 DNA sequence: TGTGCCAGCAGCTTACAGGGGATCCACGAGCAGTACTTC. This sequence encodes CASSLQGIHEQYF.

This chain uses TRBV4-2 with TRBJ1-1; 8 nucleotides agree with TRBD1. J lost 5 bases, V lost 0 bases, and 8 bases had no gene match. The V gene's germline CDR1 is LGHNA and CDR2 YNFKEQ. This CDR3 is built from 16 residues. The CDR3 region is CASSQDLRQGWTEAFF. The CDR3 DNA sequence: TGTGCCAGCAGCCAAGATCTTAGACAGGGGTGGACTGAAGCTTTCTTT.

This rearrangement joins TRBV30 to TRBJ1-5; D not certain. Trimming removed 5 bases from V and 1 base from J, with 12 bases in between. This CDR3 has 14 amino acids. Germline V CDR1 and CDR2: GTSNPN, SVGIG (reference sequence). The CDR3, as DNA: TGTGCCTGGCGGGATAAATTAAGCAATCAGCCCCAGCATTTT. This codes for CAWRDKLSNQPQHF.

This clone was detected ten times or more. This chain connects TRBV11-3 to TRBJ2-2, with 8 bases that match TRBD2. V lost 3 bases and J lost 5; bases outside the gene matches: 17. Germline V gene lookup returns CDR1 SGHNT and CDR2 YENEEA. The CDR3 totals 19 residues. Written as DNA, the CDR3 is TGTGCCAGCAGCTTGAACGAAAGGGCTAGCGGGTCCCCGACCGGGGAGCTGTTTTTT. This translates into CASSLNERASGSPTGELFF.

The J gene is TRBJ2-1, the V gene TRBV25-1, with 7 bases that match TRBD2. The length of the CDR3 is 15 residues. The germline V gene encodes CDR1 MGHDK and CDR2 SYGVNS. The V segment lost 2 bases and the J segment 4 bases; nucleotides outside the gene matches: 5. The CDR3 loop is CASSEGRGFYNEQFF. The CDR3 region has the DNA TGTGCCAGCAGTGAAGGGCGGGGGTTTTACAATGAGCAGTTCTTC.

The V gene is TRBV6-6, the J gene TRBJ1-1, with 8 bases lining up with TRBD1. The germline CDR1 and CDR2 sequences are MNHNY and SVGAGI (reference sequence). The CDR3 is 14 residues long. V gave up 5 bases and J gave up 5 bases; unmatched junction bases: 7. The CDR3 sequence: CASSPDRGGTEAFF. CDR3 bases: TGTGCCAGCAGTCCCGACAGGGGTGGAACTGAAGCTTTCTTT.

In DNA form, the CDR3 reads TGTGCCAGCAGTGAAGGGAGACCCCTCCACTTT. Translated, it gives CASSEGRPLHF. The chain links TRBV6-1 to TRBJ1-6; D not resolved. The CDR3 sequence is 11 residues long. The V gene lost 1 base and the J gene lost 12 bases, with 4 bases spanning the gap. Looked up from germline, CDR1 is MNHNS and CDR2 is SASEGT.

CDR3: CASKAASSYNEQFF. The CDR3 region has the DNA TGTGCCAGTAAGGCGGCGAGCTCCTACAATGAGCAGTTCTTC. This chain uses TRBV19 with TRBJ2-1; D uncertain. This CDR3 contains 14 residues. Trimming pared 7 bases from V and 0 bases from J, leaving 10 bases between. Germline lookup yields CDR1 LNHDA and CDR2 SQIVND (reference sequence).

The CDR3 bases are TGTGCCAGTAGTATTAACCAGGGGGTCTCTGAAGCTTTCTTT. It is translated as CASSINQGVSEAFF. This chain links TRBV19 with TRBJ1-1; 7 nucleotides line up with TRBD1. This CDR3 is 14 amino acids long. Trimming took 3 bases from V and 6 from J; bases not matched to a gene: 7. In germline, CDR1 is LNHDA, CDR2 SQIVND (reference sequence).

This sequence joins TRBV28 and TRBJ1-2, with D unclear. V was cut by 7 bases and J by 4 bases, with 10 bases left in between. CDR3 length: 12 residues. CDR1 MDHEN and CDR2 SYDVKM come from the germline V gene. The CDR3 spells CASKEGAYGYTF. The CDR3 DNA sequence: TGTGCCAGCAAAGAGGGTGCCTATGGCTACACCTTC.